This record concerns one T cell receptor (beta chain) sequence. Germline V gene data show CDR1 as MNHEY and CDR2 as SMNVEV (reference sequence). The CDR3 totals 18 residues. After removal of 5 bases from V and 4 bases from J, the junction contained 10 bases not matched to a gene. This record belongs to a study of blood T cell repertoires in COVID-19. Overall study context: The United States, Italy and Spain were the sources of the acute and convalescent COVID-19 samples. From T cells, B-cell-depleted T cells, or PBMCs came the material, which was cDNA or gDNA.

Methods used by the authors: Counts of nucleated cells, estimated from reference gene primer amplification, were obtained. Generated by immunoSEQ multiplex PCR, the TCRdb table keeps only in-frame clones and is missing some. V and J calls and clone size follow that table, whereas D and trimming were derived from the DNA. The data show about 54,000 clones, with approximately 80% seen just once and around 5.3% held by the top ten. The V gene is TRBV27, the J gene TRBJ2-2; 13 bases agree with TRBD2. The clonotype was recovered from a woman aged 55-75 years with acute or convalescent COVID-19. Sequencing used peripheral blood. The CDR3 DNA reads TGTGCCAGCAGTCACCGAAGGACTAGCGGGAGTTTCACCGGGGAGCTGTTTTTT. Protein product: CASSHRRTSGSFTGELFF.